This T cell receptor beta chain is from a study of preoperative IRX-2 immunotherapy in early breast cancer. TCRdb's copy holds only in-frame clones and misses some; the assay was immunoSEQ multiplex PCR. The sample holds 20,000 to 30,000 clones, 75% to 80% seen once. Trimming shortened V by 0 bases and J by 7 bases, and 3 bases separated the two germline ends. The CDR3 spans 12 residues. Germline V gene lookup returns CDR1 LNHDA and CDR2 SQIVND (reference sequence). Treatment meaning: preoperative locoregional IRX-2 cytokine immunotherapy. This phase Ib study tested locoregional IRX-2 cytokine immunotherapy given before surgery.

The receptor comes from a human donor with breast cancer. The chain links TRBV19 to TRBJ1-4; no reliable D call. The sample consisted of lymph node tissue, taken before IRX-2 immunotherapy. This chain's CDR3 is CASSIEGEKLFF. The CDR3 DNA is TGTGCCAGTAGTATAGAGGGTGAAAAACTGTTTTTT.